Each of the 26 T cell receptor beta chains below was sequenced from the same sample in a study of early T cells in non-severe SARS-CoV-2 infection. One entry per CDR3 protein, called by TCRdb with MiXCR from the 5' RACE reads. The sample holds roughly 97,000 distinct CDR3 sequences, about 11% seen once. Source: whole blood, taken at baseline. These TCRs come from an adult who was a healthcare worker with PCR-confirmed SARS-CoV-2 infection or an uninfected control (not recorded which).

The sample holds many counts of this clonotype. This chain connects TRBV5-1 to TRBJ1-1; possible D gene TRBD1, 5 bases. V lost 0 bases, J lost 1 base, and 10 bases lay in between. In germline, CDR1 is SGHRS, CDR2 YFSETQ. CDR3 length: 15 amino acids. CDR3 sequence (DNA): TGCGCCAGCAGCTTGGGTGGACACCGGAACACTGAAGCTTTCTTT. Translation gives CASSLGGHRNTEAFF.

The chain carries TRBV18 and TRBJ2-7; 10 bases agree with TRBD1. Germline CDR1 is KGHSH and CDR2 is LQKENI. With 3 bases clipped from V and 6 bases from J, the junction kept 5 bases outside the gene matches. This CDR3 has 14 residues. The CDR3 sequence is CASSPGQGKGEQYF. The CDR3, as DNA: TGTGCCAGCTCACCGGGACAGGGGAAGGGCGAGCAGTACTTC.

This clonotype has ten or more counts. The CDR3 reads CASSSLWGGTEAFF. In DNA, the CDR3 is TGTGCCAGCAGCTCCCTTTGGGGCGGCACTGAAGCTTTCTTT. The chain couples TRBV7-9 to TRBJ1-1; TRBD1 might be the D (5 bases). There are 14 residues in the CDR3. The V gene lost 4 bases and the J gene lost 4 bases, with 13 bases spanning the gap. Germline values: CDR1 SEHNR, CDR2 FQNEAQ (reference sequence).

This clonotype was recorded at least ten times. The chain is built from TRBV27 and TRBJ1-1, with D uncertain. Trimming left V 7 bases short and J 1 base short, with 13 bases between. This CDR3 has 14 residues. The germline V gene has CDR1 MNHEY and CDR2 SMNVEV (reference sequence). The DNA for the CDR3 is TGTGCCAGCACTGGGTACCGGGGGAACACTGAAGCTTTCTTT. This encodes CASTGYRGNTEAFF.

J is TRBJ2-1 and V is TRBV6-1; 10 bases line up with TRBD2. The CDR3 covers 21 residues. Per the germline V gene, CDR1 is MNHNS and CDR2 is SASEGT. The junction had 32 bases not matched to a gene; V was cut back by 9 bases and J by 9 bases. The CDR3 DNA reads TGTGCCAGTCACCCAAGCCCCAGTTTTGCTAGCGGGAGATCGTTGGTGAGTGAGCAGTTCTTC. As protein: CASHPSPSFASGRSLVSEQFF.

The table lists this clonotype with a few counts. The CDR3 DNA reads as TGTGCCAGCAGTTGGAGCGAAGGGACTGAAGCTTTCTTT. This translates into CASSWSEGTEAFF. The chain couples TRBV6-2 or TRBV6-3 to TRBJ1-1; D call uncertain. Trimming left V 4 bases short and J 5 bases short, with 11 bases between. The CDR3 contains 13 residues. The germline gives CDR1 MNHEY, CDR2 SVGEGT.

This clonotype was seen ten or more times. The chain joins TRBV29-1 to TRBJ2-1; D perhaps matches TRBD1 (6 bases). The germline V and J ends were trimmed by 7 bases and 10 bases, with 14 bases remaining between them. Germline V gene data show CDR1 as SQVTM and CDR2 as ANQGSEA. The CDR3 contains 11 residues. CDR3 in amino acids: CSGGQEDEQFF. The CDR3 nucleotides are TGCAGCGGGGGGCAGGAGGACGAGCAGTTCTTC.

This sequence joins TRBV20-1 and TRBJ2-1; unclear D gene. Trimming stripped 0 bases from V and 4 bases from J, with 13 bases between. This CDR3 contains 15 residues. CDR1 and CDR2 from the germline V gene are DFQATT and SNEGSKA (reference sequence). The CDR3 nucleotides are TGCAGTGCTAGAGATCGATCCTCGAGTTACAATGAGCAGTTCTTC. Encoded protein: CSARDRSSSYNEQFF.

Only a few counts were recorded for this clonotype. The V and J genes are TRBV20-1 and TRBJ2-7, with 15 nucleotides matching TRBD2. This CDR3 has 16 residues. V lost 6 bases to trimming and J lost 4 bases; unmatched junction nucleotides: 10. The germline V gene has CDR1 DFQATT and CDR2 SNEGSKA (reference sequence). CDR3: CSATGTSGGIGYEQYF. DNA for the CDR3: TGCAGTGCAACCGGGACTAGCGGGGGGATTGGGTACGAGCAGTACTTC.

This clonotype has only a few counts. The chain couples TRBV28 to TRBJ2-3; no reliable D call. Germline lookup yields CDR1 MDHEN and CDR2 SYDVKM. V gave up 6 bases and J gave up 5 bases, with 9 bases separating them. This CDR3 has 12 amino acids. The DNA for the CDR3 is TGTGCCAGCAGGCCCGCTAGAGATACGCAGTATTTT. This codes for CASRPARDTQYF.

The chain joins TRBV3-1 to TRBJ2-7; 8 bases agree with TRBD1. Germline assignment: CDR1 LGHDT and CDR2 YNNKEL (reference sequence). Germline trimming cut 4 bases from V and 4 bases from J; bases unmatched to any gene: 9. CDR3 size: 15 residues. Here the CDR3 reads CASSLETGAGYEQYF. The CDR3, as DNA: TGTGCCAGCAGCCTTGAGACAGGGGCCGGTTACGAGCAGTACTTC.

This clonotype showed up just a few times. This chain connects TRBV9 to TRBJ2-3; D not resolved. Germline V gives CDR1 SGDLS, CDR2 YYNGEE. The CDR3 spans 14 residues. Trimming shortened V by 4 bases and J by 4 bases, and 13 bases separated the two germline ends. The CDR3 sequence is CASSPGTQPDTQYF. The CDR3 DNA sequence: TGTGCCAGCAGCCCCGGTACTCAACCAGATACGCAGTATTTT.

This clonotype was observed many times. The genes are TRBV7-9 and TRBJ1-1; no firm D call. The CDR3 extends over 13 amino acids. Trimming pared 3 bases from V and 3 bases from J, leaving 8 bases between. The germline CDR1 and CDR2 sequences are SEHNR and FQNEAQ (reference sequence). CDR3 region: CASSFRDDTEAFF. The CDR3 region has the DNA TGTGCCAGCAGCTTCAGAGATGACACTGAAGCTTTCTTT.

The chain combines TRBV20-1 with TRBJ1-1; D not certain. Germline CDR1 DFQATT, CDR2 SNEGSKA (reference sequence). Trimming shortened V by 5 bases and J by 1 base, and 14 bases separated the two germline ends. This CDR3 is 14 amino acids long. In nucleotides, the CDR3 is TGCAGTGCTGGCAGACATCCATCGAACACTGAAGCTTTCTTT. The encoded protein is CSAGRHPSNTEAFF.

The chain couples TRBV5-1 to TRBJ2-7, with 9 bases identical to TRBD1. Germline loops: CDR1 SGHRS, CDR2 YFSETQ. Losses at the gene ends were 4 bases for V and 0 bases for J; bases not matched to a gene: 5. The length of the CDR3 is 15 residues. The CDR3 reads CASSVQQGASYEQYF. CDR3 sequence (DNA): TGCGCCAGCAGCGTACAACAGGGGGCCTCCTACGAGCAGTACTTC.

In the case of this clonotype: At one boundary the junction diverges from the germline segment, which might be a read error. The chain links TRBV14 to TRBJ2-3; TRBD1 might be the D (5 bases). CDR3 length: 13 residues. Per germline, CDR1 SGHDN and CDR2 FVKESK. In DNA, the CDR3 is TGTGCCAGCAACCAAGGGGCCACAGATACGCAGTATTTT. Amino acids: CASNQGATDTQYF.

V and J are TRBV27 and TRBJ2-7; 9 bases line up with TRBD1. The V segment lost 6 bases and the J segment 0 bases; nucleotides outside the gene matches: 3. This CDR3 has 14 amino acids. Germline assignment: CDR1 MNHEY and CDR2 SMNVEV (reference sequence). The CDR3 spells CASSRTGDSYEQYF. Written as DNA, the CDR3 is TGTGCCAGCAGCCGGACAGGGGACTCCTACGAGCAGTACTTC.

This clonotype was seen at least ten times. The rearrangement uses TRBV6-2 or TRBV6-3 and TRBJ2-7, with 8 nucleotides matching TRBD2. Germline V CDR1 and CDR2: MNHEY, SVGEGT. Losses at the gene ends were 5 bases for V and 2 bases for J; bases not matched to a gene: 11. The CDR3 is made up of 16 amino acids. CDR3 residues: CASSPRGGTKAYEQYF. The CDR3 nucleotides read TGTGCCAGCAGTCCCCGGGGGGGGACAAAAGCCTACGAGCAGTACTTC.

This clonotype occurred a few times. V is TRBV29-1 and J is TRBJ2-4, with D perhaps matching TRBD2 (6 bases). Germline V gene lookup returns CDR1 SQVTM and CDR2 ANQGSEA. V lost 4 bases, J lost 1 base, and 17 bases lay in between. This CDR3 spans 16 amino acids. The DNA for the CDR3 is TGCAGCGTTGTATCTCGGGGGAGGATTGCCAAAAACATTCAGTACTTC. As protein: CSVVSRGRIAKNIQYF.

CDR3: CSTIRQEREKLFF. CDR3 nucleotide sequence: TGCAGTACCATTCGACAGGAGAGGGAAAAACTGTTTTTT. J is TRBJ1-4 and V is TRBV20-1; D is possibly TRBD1 (6 bases). CDR1 is DFQATT and CDR2 is SNEGSKA in the germline V gene (reference sequence). This CDR3 is built from 13 residues. V was shortened by 8 bases and J by 8 bases, with 18 bases between the two germline ends.

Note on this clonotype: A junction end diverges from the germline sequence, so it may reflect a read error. CDR3 amino acids: CVSTGRFTDTQYF. For the CDR3, the DNA is TGTGTCAGCACCGGACGATTCACAGATACGCAGTATTTT. The chain links TRBV14 to TRBJ2-3; no clear D. CDR1 is SGHDN and CDR2 is FVKESK in the germline V gene. CDR3 size: 13 residues.

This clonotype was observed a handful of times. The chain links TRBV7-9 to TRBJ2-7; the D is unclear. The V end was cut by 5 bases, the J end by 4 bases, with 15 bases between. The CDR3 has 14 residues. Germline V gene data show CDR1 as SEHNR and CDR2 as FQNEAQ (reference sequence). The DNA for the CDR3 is TGTGCCAGCAGCACACATCGGACCTCTTACGAGCAGTACTTC. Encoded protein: CASSTHRTSYEQYF.

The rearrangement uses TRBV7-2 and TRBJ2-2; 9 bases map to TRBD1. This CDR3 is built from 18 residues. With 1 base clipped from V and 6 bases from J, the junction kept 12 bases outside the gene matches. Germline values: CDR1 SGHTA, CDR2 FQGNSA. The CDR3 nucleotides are TGTGCCAGCAGCTTAGTTCGCCGAGGACAGGGGACCGCCGGGGAGCTGTTTTTT. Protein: CASSLVRRGQGTAGELFF.

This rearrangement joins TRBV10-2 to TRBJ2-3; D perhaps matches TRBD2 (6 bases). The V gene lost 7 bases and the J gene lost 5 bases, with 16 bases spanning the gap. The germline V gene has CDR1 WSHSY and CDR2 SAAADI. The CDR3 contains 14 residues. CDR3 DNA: TGCGCCAGCATGTGGAGTCTAGCGATAGATACGCAGTATTTT. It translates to CASMWSLAIDTQYF.

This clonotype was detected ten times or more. The DNA of the CDR3 is TGTGCCAGCAGTCGCGGGGAGCTGTTTTTT. Its protein product is CASSRGELFF. This chain uses TRBV6-1 with TRBJ2-2; D is uncertain. The CDR3 covers 10 residues. The ends were cut back, 5 bases at V and 7 bases at J, with 2 bases in the middle. Germline V lookup: CDR1 MNHNS, CDR2 SASEGT.

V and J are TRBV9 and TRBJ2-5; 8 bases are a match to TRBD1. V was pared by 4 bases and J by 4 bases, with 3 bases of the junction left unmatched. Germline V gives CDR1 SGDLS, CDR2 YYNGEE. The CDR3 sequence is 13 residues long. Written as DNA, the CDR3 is TGTGCCAGCAGCCCCGGACAGGGAGAGACCCAGTACTTC. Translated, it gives CASSPGQGETQYF.